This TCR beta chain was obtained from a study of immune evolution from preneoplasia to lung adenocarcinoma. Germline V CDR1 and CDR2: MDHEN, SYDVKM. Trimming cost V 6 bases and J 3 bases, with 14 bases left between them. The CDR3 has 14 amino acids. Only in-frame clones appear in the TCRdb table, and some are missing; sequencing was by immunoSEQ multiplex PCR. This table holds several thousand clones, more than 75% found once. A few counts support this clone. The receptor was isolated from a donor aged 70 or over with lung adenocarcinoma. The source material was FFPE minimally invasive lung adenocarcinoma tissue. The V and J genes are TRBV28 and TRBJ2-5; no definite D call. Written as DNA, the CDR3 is TGTGCCAGCAGCACATCCGGGCTCGAAGAGACCCAGTACTTC. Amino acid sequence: CASSTSGLEETQYF.